The TCR beta chain described here comes from a study of T-cell memory formation after mild COVID-19. The overall study: Largely donor-specific TCR clusters were found. Regarding the study as a whole: Mostly located in CM and EM were contracting CD4+ clones, with contracting CD8+ clones located in EMRA. Cross-reactive memory appears to have joined, as suggested by some responding clones showing up in pre-infection memory.

A remark on this clonotype: Its antigen is unknown.

The TCR alpha and TCR beta cDNA libraries, bearing sample barcodes and UMIs, were generated by 5'RACE using constant-segment primers. TCRdb used MiXCR to reprocess the 5' RACE reads, holding one entry per CDR3 protein. Among under 650,000 distinct CDR3 sequences listed, more than 15% were seen once. The CDR3 covers 14 residues. The V and J ends lost 5 bases and 4 bases, in that order; junction bases with no gene match: 6. Germline loops: CDR1 MGHDK, CDR2 SYGVNS. V gene TRBV25-1 combines with J gene TRBJ1-2; 8 bases are shared with TRBD1. Material: PBMCs or a T cell subset sorted from them (not recorded which). The origin of this receptor is an adult woman who had mild COVID-19 (a few samples of this study predate the infection). Cell type and time point are not known. The CDR3 nucleotides are TGTGCCAGCAGTACACGACAGGGGACCTATGGCTACACCTTC. It codes for CASSTRQGTYGYTF.